Listed below are T cell receptor beta chains from one sample, sequenced in a study of tumor-infiltrating lymphocytes in localized non-small cell lung cancer. The repertoire was sequenced with immunoSEQ multiplex PCR; TCRdb's copy has only in-frame clones and lacks some. The top ten hold about 2.1% of the sample, which has about 29,000 clones, roughly 88% seen once. Specimen: lung tumor tissue. Source of these receptors: a human donor with non-small cell lung cancer. The CDR3 runs from the conserved cysteine through the conserved F or W. The order of the fields is clone size, J gene, CDR3 length, D gene, V gene, CDR3 DNA, CDR3 protein. A D gene is named only where the DNA matches it firmly. Size tells how often a clone was seen (once, few, many) or the class of an expanded clone, and some rows leave it out.

. | TRBJ2-3 | 11 | . | TRBV28 | TGTGCCAGCAGTCTCACAGATACGCAGTATTTT | CASSLTDTQYF
. | TRBJ2-5 | 13 | . | TRBV5-6 | TGTGCCAGCAGCTTGGGGTGGCAGGAGACCCAGTACTTC | CASSLGWQETQYF
. | TRBJ1-1 | 10 | . | TRBV20-1 | TGCAGTACCTTCTTCCTCAAAGCTTTCTTT | CSTFFLKAFF
. | TRBJ1-5 | 14 | . | TRBV2 | TGTGCCAGCAGTCAGGAGAGTAGCAATCAGCCCCAGCATTTT | CASSQESSNQPQHF
. | TRBJ2-6 | 18 | . | TRBV9 | TGTGCCAGCAGCGTAGAAACTCGCCCCGACTCTGGGGCCAACGTCCTGACTTTC | CASSVETRPDSGANVLTF
. | TRBJ2-2 | 12 | . | TRBV30 | TGTGCCTGGACGTACATGACCGGGGAGCTGTTTTTT | CAWTYMTGELFF
. | TRBJ1-2 | 10 | . | TRBV20-1 | TGCAGTGCTAGGGAGGGAGCCGGGACCTTC | CSAREGAGTF
. | TRBJ1-4 | 14 | . | TRBV25-1 | TGTGCCAGCAGTGAATACCGGGCGAATGAAAAACTGTTTTTT | CASSEYRANEKLFF
. | TRBJ2-7 | 17 | . | TRBV6-1 | TGTGCCAGCAGTGAACGACAAAAAGCAAACCCCTCCTACGAGCAGTACTTC | CASSERQKANPSYEQYF
. | TRBJ2-3 | 15 | TRBD1 | TRBV7-9 | TGTGCCAGCAGCTTAGGACAGGGGGCGCAAGATACGCAGTATTTT | CASSLGQGAQDTQYF
. | TRBJ1-2 | 14 | . | TRBV4-2 | TGTGCCAGCAGGTGGGGACGGAACTCTTATGACTACACCTTC | CASRWGRNSYDYTF
. | TRBJ2-7 | 12 | TRBD1 | TRBV5-1 | TGCGCCAGCAGCACGACAGGGGGTGAGCAGTACTTC | CASSTTGGEQYF
. | TRBJ2-1 | 14 | . | TRBV6-5 | TGTGCCAGCAAGAGGACCGACTCCTACAATGAGCAGTTCTTC | CASKRTDSYNEQFF
. | TRBJ2-5 | 18 | TRBD1 | TRBV30 | TGTGCCTGGTCCCGCCTGGGGGACAGGCTAGCATCACAAGAGACCCAGTACTTC | CAWSRLGDRLASQETQYF
. | TRBJ2-1 | 15 | TRBD1 | TRBV19 | TGTGCCAGTAGTCCACGGGACAGGGTCTCGAATGAGCAGTTCTTC | CASSPRDRVSNEQFF
. | TRBJ1-2 | 14 | . | TRBV19 | TGTGCCAGTAGGGGACTAGGGGAGCAGGATGGCTACACCTTC | CASRGLGEQDGYTF
. | TRBJ2-5 | 15 | . | TRBV9 | TGTGCCAGCAGCACGGGACCGTCCTTCCAAGAGACCCAGTACTTC | CASSTGPSFQETQYF
. | TRBJ1-1 | 14 | TRBD1 | TRBV6-1 | TGTGCCAGCGGGACAGGAATCATGAACACTGAAGCTTTCTTT | CASGTGIMNTEAFF
. | TRBJ2-6 | 14 | . | TRBV6-5 | TGTGCCAGCAGGGTGAGCTCTGGGGCCAACGTCCTGACTTTC | CASRVSSGANVLTF
. | TRBJ1-6 | 14 | . | TRBV5-1 | TGCGCCAGCAGCTTGGCAGTTGATAATTCACCCCTCCACTTT | CASSLAVDNSPLHF
. | TRBJ2-2 | 16 | . | TRBV4-3 | TGCGCCAGCAGCCAAGAAGGGGGGGGTCGAACCGGGGAGCTGTTTTTT | CASSQEGGGRTGELFF
. | TRBJ2-7 | 15 | TRBD2 | TRBV7-2 | TGTGCCAGCAGCCTGATGACTAGCGGACCCTACGAGCAGTACTTC | CASSLMTSGPYEQYF
. | TRBJ1-5 | 14 | . | TRBV27 | TGTGCCAGCAGTTTAATACAGGGTAATCAGCCCCAGCATTTT | CASSLIQGNQPQHF
. | TRBJ1-3 | 15 | . | TRBV5-4 | TGTGCCAGCAGCTTCGACCCCGCTGGTGGAAACACCATATATTTT | CASSFDPAGGNTIYF
. | TRBJ1-2 | 16 | TRBD1 | TRBV13 | TGTGCCAGCAGCTTAGGCAAGGGGACAGGTTCCTATGGCTACACCTTC | CASSLGKGTGSYGYTF
. | TRBJ1-6 | 12 | . | TRBV2 | TGTGCCAGCAGTGCAGACCGGTCACCCCTCCACTTT | CASSADRSPLHF
. | TRBJ2-4 | 15 | . | TRBV7-9 | TGTGCCAGCAGCTTAGTAACCGGTTCCAAAAACATTCAGTACTTC | CASSLVTGSKNIQYF
. | TRBJ2-7 | 14 | . | TRBV5-5 | TGTGCCAGCAGCCCTACAGGGACCACCTACGAGCAGTACTTC | CASSPTGTTYEQYF
. | TRBJ1-2 | 14 | . | TRBV28 | TGTGCCAGCAGCCGCGGGGACCTACCGGGGGGCTACACCTTC | CASSRGDLPGGYTF
. | TRBJ2-1 | 15 | . | TRBV6-5 | TGTGCCAGCACCCTGGACGGGACAGCGGGCGGTGAGCAGTTCTTC | CASTLDGTAGGEQFF
. | TRBJ2-7 | 11 | . | TRBV20-1 | TGCAGTGCTAGCGGGACCTACGAGCAGTACTTC | CSASGTYEQYF
. | TRBJ2-2 | 16 | . | TRBV9 | TGTGCCAGCAGCGTAGGGGGAGCCAGTTACACCGGGGAGCTGTTTTTT | CASSVGGASYTGELFF
. | TRBJ1-6 | 18 | . | TRBV21-1 | TGTGCCAGCAGCAACCAAGGCGGGACAGGGAGCTATAATTCACCCCTCCACTTT | CASSNQGGTGSYNSPLHF
once | TRBJ2-3 | 14 | . | TRBV6-6 | TGTGCCAGCACCCTATTGGGGGCAACAGATACGCAGTATTTT | CASTLLGATDTQYF
. | TRBJ1-5 | 15 | . | TRBV5-6 | TGTGCCAGCAGCTTGTTCAGAGGTAGCAATCAGCCCCAGCATTTT | CASSLFRGSNQPQHF
few | TRBJ2-1 | 15 | TRBD2 | TRBV5-8 | TGTGCCAGCAGTACAGCGGGGGGGCCATTCGTTGAGCAGTTCTTC | CASSTAGGPFVEQFF
. | TRBJ1-2 | 13 | . | TRBV5-6 | TGTGCCAGCAGCTTTGGACGGAACTATGGCTACACCTTC | CASSFGRNYGYTF
. | TRBJ1-2 | 15 | . | TRBV6-1 | TGTGCCAGCAGTGAAGACGGGGAGTGGAATGATGGCTACACCTTC | CASSEDGEWNDGYTF
once | TRBJ2-4 | 16 | . | TRBV19 | TGTGCCAGTAGTATAGAGTCCAGACTAGCCAAAAACATTCAGTACTTC | CASSIESRLAKNIQYF
. | TRBJ2-2 | 12 | . | TRBV11-2 | TGTGCCAGCAGCTTAGTGGCCGGGGAGCTGTTTTTT | CASSLVAGELFF
few | TRBJ1-4 | 14 | . | TRBV5-6 | TGTGCCAGCAGCTTAATCGCAACTAATGAAAAACTGTTTTTT | CASSLIATNEKLFF
few | TRBJ2-4 | 16 | . | TRBV4-3 | TGCGCCAGCAGCCTACGGGCGGATCTAGCCAAAAACATTCAGTACTTC | CASSLRADLAKNIQYF
. | TRBJ1-2 | 16 | TRBD1 | TRBV11-2 | TGTGCCAGCAGCTCGCTAGGGAACAGGGGGCACTATGGCTACACCTTC | CASSSLGNRGHYGYTF
once | TRBJ2-1 | 13 | . | TRBV7-2 | TGTGCCAGCAGCTTCGGCGGCGGGACAGAGCAGTTCTTC | CASSFGGGTEQFF
. | TRBJ2-7 | 14 | . | TRBV11-3 | TGTGCCAGCAGCTTGGGAGACGCGGGAAACGAGCAGTACTTC | CASSLGDAGNEQYF
. | TRBJ1-1 | 13 | . | TRBV30 | TGTGCCTGGAGTGTAAGGGGGGGGACTGAAGCTTTCTTT | CAWSVRGGTEAFF
. | TRBJ2-3 | 13 | . | TRBV6-6 | TGTGCCAGCAGTTACCTGGGCACAGATACGCAGTATTTT | CASSYLGTDTQYF
few | TRBJ2-1 | 10 | . | TRBV20-1 | TGCAGTGCTAACTACAATGAGCAGTTCTTC | CSANYNEQFF
. | TRBJ1-1 | 14 | . | TRBV2 | TGTGCCAGCAGTGATGAGGGGTACTACACTGAAGCTTTCTTT | CASSDEGYYTEAFF
. | TRBJ2-1 | 16 | TRBD2 | TRBV9 | TGTGCCAGCAGCGTAGTGCTAGCGGGGGGGGTCGATGAGCAGTTCTTC | CASSVVLAGGVDEQFF
few | TRBJ2-5 | 14 | TRBD1 | TRBV29-1 | TGCAGCGTTGAAAAGACAGGGAAGACAGAGACCCAGTACTTC | CSVEKTGKTETQYF
once | TRBJ1-2 | 11 | . | TRBV19 | TGTGCCAGTAGTATCAGGGATGGCTACACCTTC | CASSIRDGYTF
. | TRBJ2-3 | 15 | . | TRBV14 | TGTGCCAGCAGCCAGGTTCCCCACGGAACAGATACGCAGTATTTT | CASSQVPHGTDTQYF
. | TRBJ1-4 | 15 | TRBD1 | TRBV5-1 | TGCGCCAGCAGCTTACAGACGACAGGGAACGAAAAACTGTTTTTT | CASSLQTTGNEKLFF
. | TRBJ1-1 | 15 | TRBD1 | TRBV19 | TGTGCCAGTAGTACTGGCCGGGACAGGGGTTCTGAAGCTTTCTTT | CASSTGRDRGSEAFF
. | TRBJ2-5 | 13 | . | TRBV27 | TGTGCCAGCAGTTTCTCCAGGGTGGAGACCCAGTACTTC | CASSFSRVETQYF
. | TRBJ2-2 | 17 | TRBD1 | TRBV4-1 | TGCGCCAGCAGCCAAGACCCCAGTCGGACAGGGAGTAGGGAGCTGTTTTTT | CASSQDPSRTGSRELFF